This TCR beta chain was sequenced for a study of beta chain features in type 1 diabetes. Stem cell-like memory, regulatory, central memory and naive CD4+ cells were sorted via CD45RO/CCR7/CD25/CD127/CD95/CD27. About this clone: No antigen is known for it.

What was sequenced were expressed TCRB transcripts, since all of the isolated RNA had been reverse transcribed. Naive, central memory and regulatory T cell samples averaged about 3.5 million reads. The method was immunoSEQ multiplex PCR; TCRdb's version includes in-frame clones alone and lacks a portion of them. The sample includes approximately 260,000 clones, about 20% of them seen just once. General study points: Within patients, naive, central memory and Treg TCRB repertoires seemed more similar than within healthy donors. People with Type 1 diabetes carried modestly yet significantly shorter TCRB CDR3s in all four CD4+ subsets.

This clonotype was obtained from a woman aged 40 to 50 with type 1 diabetes. The sample consisted of naive CD4+ T cells from blood.

As DNA, the CDR3 is TGTGCCAGCGCTAGAGAAGTGGGCTACACCTTC. Protein product: CASAREVGYTF. V and J are TRBV2 and TRBJ1-2, with unresolved D. CDR1 is SNHLY and CDR2 is FYNNEI in the germline V gene. Trimming left V 8 bases short and J 8 bases short, with 12 bases between. The CDR3 totals 11 residues.